One and the same sample provided the 5 T cell receptor beta chains below, sequenced in a study of blood T cell repertoires in COVID-19. Produced via immunoSEQ multiplex PCR; TCRdb's table is partial and in-frame only. The sample comprises 68,000 or so clones, 85% to 90% of which are singletons, and approximately 7.4% rests with the top ten. Sequencing used peripheral blood. The receptor source for this set is a man in his fifties or sixties with active COVID-19.

This clone came up once. This chain connects TRBV6-5 to TRBJ1-6; no clear D gene. Trimming removed 2 bases at V and 10 bases at J, with 15 bases between. CDR3 length: 15 residues. The germline CDR1 and CDR2 sequences are MNHEY and SVGAGI. The CDR3 nucleotides are TGTGCCAGCAGTTACACCACCGGTACCACCTCACCCCTCCACTTT. Translating gives CASSYTTGTTSPLHF.

The chain links TRBV5-6 to TRBJ1-1; 10 bases are shared with TRBD1. V was clipped by 1 base and J by 5 bases; unmatched bases: 8. The CDR3 totals 16 residues. From germline, CDR1 is SGHDT and CDR2 YYEEEE. CDR3 sequence (DNA): TGTGCCAGCAGCTTGTCCCGGACAGGGGGGTTTACTGAAGCTTTCTTT. Its translation is CASSLSRTGGFTEAFF.

The chain is built from TRBV3-1 (or the pseudogene TRBV3-2) and TRBJ2-7; 13 bases map to TRBD2. From germline, CDR1 is LGHDT and CDR2 YNNKEL (reference sequence). There are 20 residues in the CDR3. The V segment lost 0 bases and the J segment 3 bases; nucleotides outside the gene matches: 14. The CDR3 loop is CASSQDLRTSGGPTLYEQYF. The CDR3 DNA follows: TGTGCCAGCAGCCAAGATCTCCGGACTAGCGGGGGCCCTACACTCTACGAGCAGTACTTC.

This chain uses TRBV3-1 (or the pseudogene TRBV3-2) with TRBJ2-1, with 10 bases lining up with TRBD2. The germline gives CDR1 LGHDT, CDR2 YNNKEL (reference sequence). Losses at the gene ends were 3 bases for V and 5 bases for J; bases not matched to a gene: 1. The CDR3 runs 14 residues. CDR3 residues: CASSHSGGNNEQFF. In nucleotides, the CDR3 is TGTGCCAGCAGCCATAGCGGGGGGAACAATGAGCAGTTCTTC.

The rearrangement links TRBV3-1 (or the pseudogene TRBV3-2) to TRBJ1-1, with D maybe TRBD1 (6 bases). Trimming shortened V by 6 bases and J by 0 bases, and 11 bases separated the two germline ends. Germline V gene data show CDR1 as LGHDT and CDR2 as YNNKEL (reference sequence). The CDR3 runs to 14 residues. The CDR3: CASSPGVLNTEAFF. CDR3 nucleotides: TGTGCCAGCAGTCCAGGGGTTTTGAACACTGAAGCTTTCTTT.